This is a list of T cell receptor beta chains from one sample in a study of T cell responses to AZD1222 COVID-19 vaccine. Generated by immunoSEQ multiplex PCR, the TCRdb table keeps only in-frame clones and is missing some. The sample lists roughly 150,000 clones, 70% to 90% seen once, with around 2.3% in the top ten. The source was peripheral blood, collected on day 0 of AZD1222 vaccination. These TCRs come from an adult in good health. CDR3s include the opening cysteine and the closing phenylalanine or tryptophan. D genes are given only for firm matches. Size values are once, few and many counts, or a class for expanded clones, and some rows have none.

clone_size d_call j_call v_call cdr3_nt cdr3_aa
few NA TRBJ2-7 TRBV5-4 TGTGCCAGCAGCTTGGTTGGGCTAGACTTCCACGAGCAGTACTTC CASSLVGLDFHEQYF
NA TRBD2 TRBJ2-7 TRBV7-3 TGTGCCAGCAGCTTAACGGGACTAGCGGGCGAGCAGTACTTC CASSLTGLAGEQYF
NA NA TRBJ2-7 TRBV7-9 TGTGCCAGCAGCACCTTGGTTACCGGGACCCACTACGAGCAGTACTTC CASSTLVTGTHYEQYF
NA NA TRBJ1-5 TRBV7-3 TGTGCCAGCAGCTCAAGCACAGGAGAAGAGGATCAGCCCCAGCATTTT CASSSSTGEEDQPQHF
NA TRBD2 TRBJ2-1 TRBV4-1 TGCGCCAGCAGCCCCCAGGGACTAGAGCAGTTCTTC CASSPQGLEQFF
NA NA TRBJ1-6 TRBV27 TGTGCCAGCTCCCCAGAAACGGGGGGTGGTAATTCACCCCTCCACTTT CASSPETGGGNSPLHF
NA TRBD1 TRBJ1-4 TRBV4-3 TGCGCCAGCAGCCGCGTCCGGGACAGCTATGAAAAACTGTTTTTT CASSRVRDSYEKLFF
NA TRBD2 TRBJ2-7 TRBV9 TGTGCCAGCAGCGTGGGGACTAGCGGATACGAGCAGTACTTC CASSVGTSGYEQYF
NA NA TRBJ2-6 TRBV5-8 TGTGCCAGCAGCTTTTTGACTGCGTGGGGGGCCAACGTCCTGACTTTC CASSFLTAWGANVLTF
NA NA TRBJ2-6 TRBV24-1 TGTGCCACCAGGCACCGGACAAGGGGTACCGGGGCCAACGTCCTGACTTTC CATRHRTRGTGANVLTF
NA NA TRBJ2-1 TRBV4-1 TGCGCCAGCAGCCAAGTACGCCTAATAGTTTACAATGAGCAGTTCTTC CASSQVRLIVYNEQFF
NA TRBD1 TRBJ1-1 TRBV29-1 TGCAGCTTCCGGGACAGTAACACTGAAGCTTTCTTT CSFRDSNTEAFF
NA NA TRBJ2-5 TRBV7-2 TGTGCCAGCAGGATGACATGGGGGGCTTCCGGCCAAGAGACCCAGTACTTC CASRMTWGASGQETQYF
NA NA TRBJ2-5 TRBV6-1 TGTGCCAGCAGTGAACTCGGAACAGGTCAAGAGACCCAGTACTTC CASSELGTGQETQYF
NA TRBD2 TRBJ2-7 TRBV28 TGTGCCAGCAGTTCCGGAGCGGGATTGGGTGAGCAGTACTTC CASSSGAGLGEQYF
NA NA TRBJ2-7 TRBV19 TGTGCCAGTAGCGTAGGGCGAACCTACGAGCAGTACTTC CASSVGRTYEQYF
NA NA TRBJ2-1 TRBV15 TGTGCCACCAGCCGTCAGGTAGGAGTCAATGAGCAGTTCTTC CATSRQVGVNEQFF
NA TRBD2 TRBJ2-1 TRBV7-9 TGTGCCAGCAGCCACATACCAACGTTCGGGCGGGAGGGATACAATGAGCAGTTCTTC CASSHIPTFGREGYNEQFF
NA NA TRBJ2-1 TRBV5-4 TGTGCCAGCAGCTTGGTTACTGTCAATGAGCAGTTCTTC CASSLVTVNEQFF
NA NA TRBJ1-2 TRBV19 TGTGCCAGTAGCGTCGGGGCAGGAGCTAACTATGGCTACACCTTC CASSVGAGANYGYTF
NA TRBD1 TRBJ1-1 TRBV2 TGTGCCAGCAGCCGCGGACAGGGGGCGCGGGACACTGAAGCTTTCTTT CASSRGQGARDTEAFF
NA NA TRBJ2-7 TRBV11-2 TGTGCCAGCAGCTTAGGGAACTACGAGCAGTACTTC CASSLGNYEQYF
NA NA TRBJ2-3 TRBV7-2 TGTGCCAGCAGCTTAGCGGCCGGACGCGGCACAGATACGCAGTATTTT CASSLAAGRGTDTQYF
NA NA TRBJ2-5 TRBV18 TGTGCCAGCTCAAAGCAAGAGACCCAGTACTTC CASSKQETQYF
few NA TRBJ1-3 TRBV28 TGTGCCAGCCGGGGTTTCGGAAACACCATATATTTT CASRGFGNTIYF
NA TRBD1 TRBJ2-1 TRBV14 TGTGCCAGCAGCGACCGGGGACAGGGAAATAGAAATGAGCAGTTCTTC CASSDRGQGNRNEQFF
NA NA TRBJ1-1 TRBV2 TGTGCCAGCAGAACGGACAGTCTTATCACTGAAGCTTTCTTT CASRTDSLITEAFF
NA NA TRBJ1-1 TRBV5-1 TGCGCCAGCAGCTTGACAGTTGTGAACACTGAAGCTTTCTTT CASSLTVVNTEAFF
NA NA TRBJ2-2 TRBV28 TGTGCCAGCAGTCCCACTGCGCTCGCGAACACCGGGGAGCTGTTTTTT CASSPTALANTGELFF
NA TRBD1 TRBJ2-3 TRBV11-2 TGTGCCAGCAGCTTAGCGGGACAGGGCCGCACAGATACGCAGTATTTT CASSLAGQGRTDTQYF
NA NA TRBJ2-6 TRBV2 TGTGCCAGCACTAAGGATTCTGGGGCCAACGTCCTGACTTTC CASTKDSGANVLTF
NA NA TRBJ2-5 TRBV7-2 TGTGCCAGCAGCGGACGGACAGCCAACATGCGAACCCAGTACTTC CASSGRTANMRTQYF
NA TRBD1 TRBJ1-1 TRBV7-6 TGTGCCAGCAGCTTAGATACAGGGGGCACCGAAACTGAAGCTTTCTTT CASSLDTGGTETEAFF
NA NA TRBJ2-1 TRBV6-5 TGTGCCAGCAGTTACCAGAGCACACAGGGTACTGAGCAGTTCTTC CASSYQSTQGTEQFF
NA TRBD1 TRBJ1-2 TRBV10-3 TGTGCCGTCCGACAGGGATCCTATGGCTACACCTTC CAVRQGSYGYTF
NA TRBD1 TRBJ2-5 TRBV6-4 TGTGCCAGCAGGACCCGCTCCCTCGCCTACAGGGGATCCCGAGAGACCCAGTACTTC CASRTRSLAYRGSRETQYF
NA TRBD1 TRBJ2-7 TRBV27 TGTGCCAGCAGTTTATTTAGGACAGGGACAGACGAGCAGTACTTC CASSLFRTGTDEQYF
NA TRBD2 TRBJ2-3 TRBV19 TGTGCCAGTAGAGCGGGAAAAGGGGTCACAGATACGCAGTATTTT CASRAGKGVTDTQYF
NA NA TRBJ1-5 TRBV28 TGTGCCAGCAGTTTATCTGGGGAAAATCAGCCCCAGCATTTT CASSLSGENQPQHF
once NA TRBJ1-1 TRBV14 TGTGCCAGCTCCCTCCTCAGGGATGAAGCTTTCTTT CASSLLRDEAFF
NA NA TRBJ2-2 TRBV11-2 TGTGCCAGCAGCTTAGATCACGAGAGAGGTCGGGAGCTGTTTTTT CASSLDHERGRELFF
NA NA TRBJ1-2 TRBV19 TGTGCCAGTAGTATTGGACCGATCTATGGCTACACCTTC CASSIGPIYGYTF
NA NA TRBJ2-3 TRBV5-4 TGTGCCAGCAGCTGGGGCACAGATACGCAGTATTTT CASSWGTDTQYF
NA TRBD2 TRBJ2-1 TRBV5-5 TGTGCCAGCAGCTTAATAGCGGGAGGCGACGAGCAGTTCTTC CASSLIAGGDEQFF
NA TRBD1 TRBJ1-3 TRBV9 TGTGCCAGCAGCGTAGCTGAGGGGGCTTCTGGAAACACCATATATTTT CASSVAEGASGNTIYF
NA NA TRBJ1-2 TRBV11-2 TGTGCCAGCAGCTTAGAGACAGGATATGGCTACACCTTC CASSLETGYGYTF
NA NA TRBJ1-1 TRBV6-1 TGTGCCAGCAGCCGACCTGGAGCTGAAGCTTTCTTT CASSRPGAEAFF
NA TRBD1 TRBJ1-2 TRBV11-3 TGTGCCAGCAGCGGGGGACAGGGGGCCCCGTATGGCTACACCTTC CASSGGQGAPYGYTF
NA NA TRBJ2-7 TRBV5-1 TGCGCCAGCAGCTTAGCCGGGGACTCCTACGAGCAGTACTTC CASSLAGDSYEQYF
NA NA TRBJ2-2 TRBV10-3 TGTGCCATCAGTGAGCGGCAGACCCCAGGCACCGGGGAGCTGTTTTTT CAISERQTPGTGELFF
many NA TRBJ2-2 TRBV11-3 TGTGCCAGCAGCTTCGCCGGGGCGAACACCGGGGAGCTGTTTTTT CASSFAGANTGELFF
NA TRBD2 TRBJ2-1 TRBV6-5 TGTGCCACCGGGACTAGCGGGATACCCAATGAGCAGTTCTTC CATGTSGIPNEQFF
NA NA TRBJ1-1 TRBV3-1/TRBV3-2 TGTGCCAGCAGCCCGACAGGACTTGAAGCTTTCTTT CASSPTGLEAFF
many NA TRBJ1-2 TRBV2 TGTGCCAGCAGTCACAGGAAAAACTATGGCTACACCTTC CASSHRKNYGYTF
NA NA TRBJ2-3 TRBV6-6 TGTGCCAGCCACCGAGGCACAGATACGCAGTATTTT CASHRGTDTQYF
NA NA TRBJ2-1 TRBV30 TGTGCCTGGAGTGTTGGGATCTACAATGAGCAGTTCTTC CAWSVGIYNEQFF
NA NA TRBJ1-2 TRBV19 TGTGCCAGTGGCTCGGGCCTCCTAATCTATGGCTACACCTTC CASGSGLLIYGYTF
NA NA TRBJ2-7 TRBV7-9 TGTGCCAGCAGCCGGCTGGGAGCTACCGACGAGCAGTACTTC CASSRLGATDEQYF
NA NA TRBJ2-7 TRBV12-3/TRBV12-4 TGTGCCAGCAGTTTGGTCGACAGCTACGAGCAGTACTTC CASSLVDSYEQYF
NA NA TRBJ2-5 TRBV25-1 TGTGCCAGCAGTGAAGAGTTGGGGACGCCGGAGACCCAGTACTTC CASSEELGTPETQYF